What follows is one TCR beta chain and its context. The antigen remains unidentified. Vbeta (60) and Jbeta (13) primers were used in the PCR. Sequencing was performed with immunoSEQ multiplex PCR; in TCRdb, only in-frame clones are kept and a portion is missing. Of about 74,000 clones in the sample, approximately 70% were seen once. The donors, nominally healthy at sampling, likely had unrecorded immune exposures. The data belong to a study of cytomegalovirus exposure and HLA in healthy donors. The CDR3 runs to 16 residues. With V trimmed by 4 bases and J by 0 bases, 9 bases remained unmatched. Germline CDR1 MNHEY, CDR2 SVGAGI. Study-wide points: Presence/absence analyses rested on an assumption that sequencing depth was roughly uniform across donors. Under in vitro conditions, three CMV-associated chains were confirmed as specific for CMV antigens. Sequencing had likely introduced a cluster of highly shared sequence variants as an artifact.

The specimen sequenced was PBMCs. The receptor's source is a woman aged 40-49 years in good health and CMV-seropositive. The chain links TRBV6-5 to TRBJ2-7; 7 bases map to TRBD2. CDR3 DNA sequence: TGTGCCAGCAGTTCACGGGGGGTATCGCGCTCCTACGAGCAGTACTTC. Translating gives CASSSRGVSRSYEQYF.